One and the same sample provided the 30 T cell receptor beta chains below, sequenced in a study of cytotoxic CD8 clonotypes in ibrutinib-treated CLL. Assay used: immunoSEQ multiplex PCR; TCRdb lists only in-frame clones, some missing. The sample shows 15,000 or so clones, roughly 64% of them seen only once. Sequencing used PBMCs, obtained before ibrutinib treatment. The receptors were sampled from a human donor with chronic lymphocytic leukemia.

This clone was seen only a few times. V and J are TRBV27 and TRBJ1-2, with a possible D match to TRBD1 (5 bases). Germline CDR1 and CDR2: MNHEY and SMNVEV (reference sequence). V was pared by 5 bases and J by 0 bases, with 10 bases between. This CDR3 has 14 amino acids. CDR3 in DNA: TGTGCCAGCAGTCCCACGACAGCTAACTATGGCTACACCTTC. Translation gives CASSPTTANYGYTF.

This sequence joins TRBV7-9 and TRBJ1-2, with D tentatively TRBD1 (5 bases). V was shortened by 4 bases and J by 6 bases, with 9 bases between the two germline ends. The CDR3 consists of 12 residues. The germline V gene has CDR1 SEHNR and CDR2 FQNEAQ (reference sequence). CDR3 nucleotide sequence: TGTGCCAGCAGCTCCAGGGTGGATGGCTACACCTTC. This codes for CASSSRVDGYTF.

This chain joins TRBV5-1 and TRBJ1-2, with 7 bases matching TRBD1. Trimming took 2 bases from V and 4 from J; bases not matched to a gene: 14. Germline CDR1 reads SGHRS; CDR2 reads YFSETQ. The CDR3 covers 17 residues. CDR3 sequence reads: CASSFRQGSLGGYGYTF. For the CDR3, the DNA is TGCGCCAGCAGCTTCCGACAGGGAAGCTTAGGGGGCTATGGCTACACCTTC.

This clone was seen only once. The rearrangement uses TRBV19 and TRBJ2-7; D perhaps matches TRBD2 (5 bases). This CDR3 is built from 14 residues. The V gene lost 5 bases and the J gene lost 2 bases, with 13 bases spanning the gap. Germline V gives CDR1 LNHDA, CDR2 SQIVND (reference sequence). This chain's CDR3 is CASSQTKTTYEQYF. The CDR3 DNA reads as TGTGCCAGTAGTCAGACTAAAACTACCTACGAGCAGTACTTC.

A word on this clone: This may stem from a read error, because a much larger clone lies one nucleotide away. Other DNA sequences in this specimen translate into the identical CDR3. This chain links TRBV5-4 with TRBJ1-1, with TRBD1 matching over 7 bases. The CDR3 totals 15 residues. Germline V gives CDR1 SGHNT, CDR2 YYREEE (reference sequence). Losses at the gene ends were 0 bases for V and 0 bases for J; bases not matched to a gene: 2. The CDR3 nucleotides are TGTGCCAGCAGCTTGGACAGGGGTATGAACACTGAAGCTTTCTTT. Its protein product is CASSLDRGMNTEAFF.

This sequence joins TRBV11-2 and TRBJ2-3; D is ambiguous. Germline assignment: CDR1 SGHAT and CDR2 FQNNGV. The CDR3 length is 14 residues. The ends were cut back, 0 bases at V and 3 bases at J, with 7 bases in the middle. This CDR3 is CASSLELGTDTQYF. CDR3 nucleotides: TGTGCCAGCAGCTTAGAATTGGGGACAGATACGCAGTATTTT.

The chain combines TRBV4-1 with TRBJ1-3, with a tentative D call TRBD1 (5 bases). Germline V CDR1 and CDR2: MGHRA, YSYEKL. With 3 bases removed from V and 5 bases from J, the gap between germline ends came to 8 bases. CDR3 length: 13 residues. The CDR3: CASSQGPRNTIYF. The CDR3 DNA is TGCGCCAGCAGCCAGGGACCGCGAAACACCATATATTTT.

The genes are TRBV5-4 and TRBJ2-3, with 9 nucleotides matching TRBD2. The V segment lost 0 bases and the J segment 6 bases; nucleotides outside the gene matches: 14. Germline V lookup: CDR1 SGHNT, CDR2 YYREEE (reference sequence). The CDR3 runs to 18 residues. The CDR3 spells CASSLGASGGSFMDTQYF. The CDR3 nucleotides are TGTGCCAGCAGCTTGGGTGCAAGCGGGGGGTCATTCATGGATACGCAGTATTTT.

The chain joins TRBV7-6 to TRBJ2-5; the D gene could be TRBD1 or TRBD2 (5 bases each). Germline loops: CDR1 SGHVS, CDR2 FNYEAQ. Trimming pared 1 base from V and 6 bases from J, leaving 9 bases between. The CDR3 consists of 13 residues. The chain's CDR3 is CASSLGGWQTQYF. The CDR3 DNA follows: TGTGCCAGCAGCTTAGGGGGGTGGCAGACCCAGTACTTC.

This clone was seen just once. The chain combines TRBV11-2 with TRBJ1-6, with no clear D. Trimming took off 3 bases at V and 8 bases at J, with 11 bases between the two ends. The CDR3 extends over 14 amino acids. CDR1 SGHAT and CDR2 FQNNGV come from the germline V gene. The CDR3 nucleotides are TGTGCCAGCAGCTTGGACCCCGCCCATTCACCCCTCCACTTT. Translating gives CASSLDPAHSPLHF. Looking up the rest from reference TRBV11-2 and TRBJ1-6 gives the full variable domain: EAGVAQSPRYKIIEKRQSVAFWCNPISGHATLYWYQQILGQGPKLLIQFQNNGVVDDSQLPKDRFSAERLKGVDSTLKIQPAKLEDSAVYLCASSLDPAHSPLHFGNGTRLTVT.

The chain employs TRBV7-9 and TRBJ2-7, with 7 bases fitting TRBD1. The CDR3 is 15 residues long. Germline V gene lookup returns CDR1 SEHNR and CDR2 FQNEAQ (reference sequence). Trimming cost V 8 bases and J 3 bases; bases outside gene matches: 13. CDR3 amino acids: CASPYPGQFFYEQYF. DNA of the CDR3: TGTGCCAGCCCCTACCCGGGACAGTTTTTCTACGAGCAGTACTTC.

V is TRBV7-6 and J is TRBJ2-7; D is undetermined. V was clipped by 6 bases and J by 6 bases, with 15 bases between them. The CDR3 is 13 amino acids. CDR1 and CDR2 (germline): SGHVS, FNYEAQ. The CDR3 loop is CASSPRGSTEQYF. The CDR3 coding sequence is TGTGCCAGCAGTCCTAGAGGTTCCACCGAGCAGTACTTC.

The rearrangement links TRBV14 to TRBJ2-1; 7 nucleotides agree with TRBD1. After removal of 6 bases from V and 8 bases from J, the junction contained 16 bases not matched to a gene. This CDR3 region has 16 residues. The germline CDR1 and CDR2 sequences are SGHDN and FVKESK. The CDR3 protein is CASSNPRQGLRDEQFF. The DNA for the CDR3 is TGTGCCAGCAGTAACCCGCGACAGGGTCTGCGTGATGAGCAGTTCTTC. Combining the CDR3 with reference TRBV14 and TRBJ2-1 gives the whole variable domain EAGVTQFPSHSVIEKGQTVTLRCDPISGHDNLYWYRRVMGKEIKFLLHFVKESKQDESGMPNNRFLAERTGGTYSTLKVQPAELEDSGVYFCASSNPRQGLRDEQFFGPGTRLTVL.

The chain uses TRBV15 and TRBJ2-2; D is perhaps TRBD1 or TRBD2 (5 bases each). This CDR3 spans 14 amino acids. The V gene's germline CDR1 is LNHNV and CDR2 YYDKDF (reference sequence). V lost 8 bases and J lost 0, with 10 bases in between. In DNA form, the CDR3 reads TGTGCCACCCCGGGACGGACGAACACCGGGGAGCTGTTTTTT. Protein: CATPGRTNTGELFF.

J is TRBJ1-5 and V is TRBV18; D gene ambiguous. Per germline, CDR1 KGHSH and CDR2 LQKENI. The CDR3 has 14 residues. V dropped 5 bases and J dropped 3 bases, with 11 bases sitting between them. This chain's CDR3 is CASSKVEDNQPQHF. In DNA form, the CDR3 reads TGTGCCAGCTCAAAGGTCGAGGACAATCAGCCCCAGCATTTT. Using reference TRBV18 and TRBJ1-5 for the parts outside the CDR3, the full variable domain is NAGVMQNPRHLVRRRGQEARLRCSPMKGHSHVYWYRQLPEEGLKFMVYLQKENIIDESGMPKERFSAEFPKEGPSILRIQQVVRGDSAAYFCASSKVEDNQPQHFGDGTRLSIL.

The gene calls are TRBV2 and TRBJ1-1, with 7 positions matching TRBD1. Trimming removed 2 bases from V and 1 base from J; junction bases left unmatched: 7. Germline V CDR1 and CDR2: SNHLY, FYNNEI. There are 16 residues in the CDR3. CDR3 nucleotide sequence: TGTGCCAGCAGTGAATTCCAGACAGGGACGAACACTGAAGCTTTCTTT. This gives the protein CASSEFQTGTNTEAFF.

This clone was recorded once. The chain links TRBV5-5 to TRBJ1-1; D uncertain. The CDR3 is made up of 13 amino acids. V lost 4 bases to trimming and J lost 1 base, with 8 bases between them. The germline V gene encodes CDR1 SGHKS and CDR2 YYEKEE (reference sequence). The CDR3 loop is CASSADQNTEAFF. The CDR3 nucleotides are TGTGCCAGCAGCGCGGATCAGAACACTGAAGCTTTCTTT.

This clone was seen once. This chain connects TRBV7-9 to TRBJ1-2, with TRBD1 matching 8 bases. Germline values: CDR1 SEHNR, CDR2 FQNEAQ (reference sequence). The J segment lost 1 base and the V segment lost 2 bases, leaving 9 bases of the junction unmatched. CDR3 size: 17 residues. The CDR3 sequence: CASSLSGQGGDNYGYTF. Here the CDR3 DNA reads TGTGCCAGCAGCTTATCCGGACAGGGTGGGGATAACTATGGCTACACCTTC.

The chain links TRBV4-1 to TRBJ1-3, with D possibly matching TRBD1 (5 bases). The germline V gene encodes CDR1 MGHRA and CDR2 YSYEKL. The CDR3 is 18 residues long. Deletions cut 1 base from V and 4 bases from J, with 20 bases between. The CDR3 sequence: CASSQGHGGGTIGNTIYF. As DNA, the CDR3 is TGCGCCAGCAGCCAAGGGCACGGCGGGGGTACTATAGGAAACACCATATATTTT.

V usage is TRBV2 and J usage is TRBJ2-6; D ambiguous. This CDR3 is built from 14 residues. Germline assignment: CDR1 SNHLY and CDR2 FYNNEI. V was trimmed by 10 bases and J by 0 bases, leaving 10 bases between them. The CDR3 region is CATDRSSGANVLTF. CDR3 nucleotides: TGTGCCACCGATAGGAGCTCTGGGGCCAACGTCCTGACTTTC.

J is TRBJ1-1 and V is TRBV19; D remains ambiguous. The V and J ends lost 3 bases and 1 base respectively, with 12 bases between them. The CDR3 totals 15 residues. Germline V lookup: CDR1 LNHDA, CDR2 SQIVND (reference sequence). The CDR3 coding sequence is TGTGCCAGTAGTATTTGGCAGAGCCGGAACACTGAAGCTTTCTTT. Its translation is CASSIWQSRNTEAFF.

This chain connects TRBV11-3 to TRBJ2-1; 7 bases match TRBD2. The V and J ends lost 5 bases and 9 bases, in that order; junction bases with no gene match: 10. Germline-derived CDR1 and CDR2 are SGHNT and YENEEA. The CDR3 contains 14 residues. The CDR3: CASSPPAGEGEQFF. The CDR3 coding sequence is TGTGCCAGCAGCCCTCCGGCGGGGGAGGGTGAGCAGTTCTTC. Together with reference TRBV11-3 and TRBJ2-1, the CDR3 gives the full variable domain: EAGVVQSPRYKIIEKKQPVAFWCNPISGHNTLYWYLQNLGQGPELLIRYENEEAVDDSQLPKDRFSAERLKGVDSTLKIQPAELGDSAVYLCASSPPAGEGEQFFGPGTRLTVL.

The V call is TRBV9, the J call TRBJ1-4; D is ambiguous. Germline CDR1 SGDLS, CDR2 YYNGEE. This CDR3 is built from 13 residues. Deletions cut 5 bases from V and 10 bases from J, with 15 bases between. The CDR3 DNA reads TGTGCCAGCAGTTCGAGCGGCCGAGGAAAACTGTTTTTT. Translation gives CASSSSGRGKLFF.

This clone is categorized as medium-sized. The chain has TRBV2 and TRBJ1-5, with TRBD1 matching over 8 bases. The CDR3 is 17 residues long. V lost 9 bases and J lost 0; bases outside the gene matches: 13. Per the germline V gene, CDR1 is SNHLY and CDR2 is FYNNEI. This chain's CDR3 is CASNPQQGGYSNQPQHF. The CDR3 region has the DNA TGTGCCAGTAACCCGCAACAGGGGGGATATAGCAATCAGCCCCAGCATTTT.

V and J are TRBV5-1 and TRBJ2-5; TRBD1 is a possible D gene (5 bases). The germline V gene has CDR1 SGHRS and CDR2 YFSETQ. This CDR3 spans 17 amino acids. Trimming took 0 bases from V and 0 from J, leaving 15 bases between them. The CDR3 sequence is CASSLVSSGKYQETQYF. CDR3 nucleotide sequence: TGCGCCAGCAGCTTGGTTTCGTCAGGGAAGTACCAAGAGACCCAGTACTTC. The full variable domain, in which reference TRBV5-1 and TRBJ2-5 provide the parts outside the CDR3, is KAGVTQTPRYLIKTRGQQVTLSCSPISGHRSVSWYQQTPGQGLQFLFEYFSETQRNKGNFPGRFSGRQFSNSRSEMNVSTLELGDSALYLCASSLVSSGKYQETQYFGPGTRLLVL.

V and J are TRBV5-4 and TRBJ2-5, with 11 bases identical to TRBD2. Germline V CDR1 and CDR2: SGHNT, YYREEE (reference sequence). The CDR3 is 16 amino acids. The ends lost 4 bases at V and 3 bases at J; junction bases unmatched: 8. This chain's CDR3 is CASSRWELAGEETQYF. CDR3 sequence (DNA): TGTGCCAGCAGCAGATGGGAACTAGCGGGGGAAGAGACCCAGTACTTC.

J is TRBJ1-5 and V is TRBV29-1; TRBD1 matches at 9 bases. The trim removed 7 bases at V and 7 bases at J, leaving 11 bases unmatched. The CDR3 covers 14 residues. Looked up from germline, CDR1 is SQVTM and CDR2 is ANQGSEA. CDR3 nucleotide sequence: TGCAGCGCCTCGACAGGGGGGTTGGACCAGCCCCAGCATTTT. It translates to CSASTGGLDQPQHF.

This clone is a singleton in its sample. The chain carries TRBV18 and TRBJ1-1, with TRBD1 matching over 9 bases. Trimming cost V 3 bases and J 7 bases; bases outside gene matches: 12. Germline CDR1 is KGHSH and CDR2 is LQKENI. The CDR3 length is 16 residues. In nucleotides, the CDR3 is TGTGCCAGCTCACCCCCCTACGGACAGGGGCGTGATGAAGCTTTCTTT. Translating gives CASSPPYGQGRDEAFF.

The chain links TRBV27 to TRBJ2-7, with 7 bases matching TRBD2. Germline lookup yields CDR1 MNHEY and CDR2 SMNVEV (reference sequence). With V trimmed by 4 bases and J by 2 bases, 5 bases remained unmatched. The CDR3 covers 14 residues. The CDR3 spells CASSSGTNPYEQYF. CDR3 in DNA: TGTGCCAGCAGTTCGGGGACTAACCCCTACGAGCAGTACTTC.

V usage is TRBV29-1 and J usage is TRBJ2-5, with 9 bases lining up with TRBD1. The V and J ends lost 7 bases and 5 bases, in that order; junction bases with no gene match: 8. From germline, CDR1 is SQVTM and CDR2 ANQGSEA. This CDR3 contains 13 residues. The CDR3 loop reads CSARDRALETQYF. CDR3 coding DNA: TGCAGCGCCCGGGACAGGGCTTTGGAGACCCAGTACTTC.